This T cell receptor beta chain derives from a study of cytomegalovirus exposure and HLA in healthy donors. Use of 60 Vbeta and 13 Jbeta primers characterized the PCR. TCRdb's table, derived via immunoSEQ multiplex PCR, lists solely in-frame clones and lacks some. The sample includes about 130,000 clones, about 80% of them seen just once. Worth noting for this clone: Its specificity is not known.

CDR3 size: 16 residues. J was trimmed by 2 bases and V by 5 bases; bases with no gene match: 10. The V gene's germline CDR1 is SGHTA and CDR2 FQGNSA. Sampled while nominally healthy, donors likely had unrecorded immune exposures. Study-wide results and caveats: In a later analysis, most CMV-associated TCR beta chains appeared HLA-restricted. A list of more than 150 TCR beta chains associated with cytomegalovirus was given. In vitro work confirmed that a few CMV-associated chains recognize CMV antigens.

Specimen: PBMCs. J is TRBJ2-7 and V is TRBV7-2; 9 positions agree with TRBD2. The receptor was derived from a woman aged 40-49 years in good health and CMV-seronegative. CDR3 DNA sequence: TGTGCCAGCAGCCTTAGTGGTGCGGGGGGGGCCTACGAGCAGTACTTC. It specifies CASSLSGAGGAYEQYF. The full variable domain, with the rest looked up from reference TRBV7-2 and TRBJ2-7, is GAGVSQSPSNKVTEKGKDVELRCDPISGHTALYWYRQSLGQGLEFLIYFQGNSAPDKSGLPSDRFSAERTGGSVSTLTIQRTQQEDSAVYLCASSLSGAGGAYEQYFGPGTRLTVT.